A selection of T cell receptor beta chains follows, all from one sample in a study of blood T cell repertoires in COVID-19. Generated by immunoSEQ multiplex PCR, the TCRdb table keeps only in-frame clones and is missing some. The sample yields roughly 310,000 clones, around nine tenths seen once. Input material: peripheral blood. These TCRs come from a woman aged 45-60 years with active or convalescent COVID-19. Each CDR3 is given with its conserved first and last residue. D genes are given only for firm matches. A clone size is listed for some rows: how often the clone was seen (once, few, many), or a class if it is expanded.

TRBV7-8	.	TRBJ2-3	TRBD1	TGTGCCAGCAGCACCACAGGGGAAAGCACAGATACGCAGTATTTT	CASSTTGESTDTQYF
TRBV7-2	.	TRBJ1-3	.	TGTGCCAGCAGCTTATTTCGGAGGGACTCTGGAAACACCATATATTTT	CASSLFRRDSGNTIYF
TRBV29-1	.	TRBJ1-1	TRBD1	TGCAGCGTTGGGACAGGGGTGGCCACTGAAGCTTTCTTT	CSVGTGVATEAFF
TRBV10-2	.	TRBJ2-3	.	TGCGCCAGCAGTGTAAACAGGGAAGCAGATACGCAGTATTTT	CASSVNREADTQYF
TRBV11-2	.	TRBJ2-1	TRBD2	TGTGCCAGCAGCTTATACGGGACTAGAATTTCCTCCTACAATGAGCAGTTCTTC	CASSLYGTRISSYNEQFF
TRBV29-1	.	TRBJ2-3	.	TGCAGCGTTGACGTGCGGGGCACAGATACGCAGTATTTT	CSVDVRGTDTQYF
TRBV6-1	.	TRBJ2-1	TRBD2	TGTGCCAGCAGTGGTCGGACTAGCGGGGGGAGCTCCTACAATGAGCAGTTCTTC	CASSGRTSGGSSYNEQFF
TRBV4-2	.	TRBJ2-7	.	TGTGCCAGCAGCCAAGCCCTTTACTACGAGCAGTACTTC	CASSQALYYEQYF
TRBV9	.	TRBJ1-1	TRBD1	TGTGCCAGCAGCACCCACAGGGGGCCCACTGAAGCTTTCTTT	CASSTHRGPTEAFF
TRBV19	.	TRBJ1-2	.	TGTGCCAGTATAGGGGCGGACACCCACAACTATGGCTACACCTTC	CASIGADTHNYGYTF
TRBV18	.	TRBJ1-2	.	TGTGCCAGCTCACCTGAGGCGGGTTACCCGGGTGGCTACACCTTC	CASSPEAGYPGGYTF
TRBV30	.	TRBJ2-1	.	TGTGCCACGTCCCCAGGGGCAGGCTACAATGAGCAGTTCTTC	CATSPGAGYNEQFF
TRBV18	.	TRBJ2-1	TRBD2	TGTGCCAGCTCACCGATAGCGGGCCCGGGGGATGAGCAGTTCTTC	CASSPIAGPGDEQFF
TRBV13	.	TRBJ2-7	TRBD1	TGTGCCAGCAGCATCCAGACAGGGAAACAAGAGCAGTACTTC	CASSIQTGKQEQYF
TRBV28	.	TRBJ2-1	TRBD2	TGTGCCAGCAGTCTCCACCTGGGGACACCGGGACTAGCGGGATACAATGAGCAGTTCTTC	CASSLHLGTPGLAGYNEQFF
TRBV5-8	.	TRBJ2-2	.	TGTGCCAGCAGCCCGGTGGGGGGGGCGAGAACCGGGGAGCTGTTTTTT	CASSPVGGARTGELFF
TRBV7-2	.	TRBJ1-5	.	TGTGCCAGCAGCTTAATGCGGGGGGGTCAGCCCCAGCATTTT	CASSLMRGGQPQHF
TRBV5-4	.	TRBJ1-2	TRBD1	TGTGCCAGCAGCCGGGACAGGGAAGACTATGGCTACACCTTC	CASSRDREDYGYTF
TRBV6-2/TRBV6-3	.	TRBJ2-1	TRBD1	TGTGCCAGCAGTTCACTAGGGGGCTCGGCAGGGAGCTCCTACAATGAGCAGTTCTTC	CASSSLGGSAGSSYNEQFF
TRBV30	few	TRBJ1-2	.	TGTGCCTGGTCATCTTCGGAGAGTGGCTACACCTTC	CAWSSSESGYTF
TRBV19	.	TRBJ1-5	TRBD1	TGTGCCAGTAGTATGACAGGGGCCACTCAGCCCCAGCATTTT	CASSMTGATQPQHF
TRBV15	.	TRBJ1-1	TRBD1	TGTGCCACCAGCAGGCCGGGACAGGAACACTCTGAAGCTTTCTTT	CATSRPGQEHSEAFF
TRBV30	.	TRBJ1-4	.	TGTGCCTGGAGGGGCAGCTTTAATGAAAAACTGTTTTTT	CAWRGSFNEKLFF
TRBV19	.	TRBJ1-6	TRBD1	TGTGCCAGTAGGGACAGGGGGCGGAATTCACCCCTCCACTTT	CASRDRGRNSPLHF
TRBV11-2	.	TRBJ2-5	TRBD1	TGTGCCAGCAGCATATCAGGGGGCCGGGAGACCCAGTACTTC	CASSISGGRETQYF
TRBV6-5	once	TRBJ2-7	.	TGTGCCAGCGGCACCGGGACACTGGACGAGCAGTACTTC	CASGTGTLDEQYF
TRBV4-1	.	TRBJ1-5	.	TGCGCCAGCAGCCAAGGCAGGGCATATAGCAATCAGCCCCAGCATTTT	CASSQGRAYSNQPQHF
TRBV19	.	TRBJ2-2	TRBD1	TGTGCCGGCCGGGACAGGGGTACCACCGGGGAGCTGTTTTTT	CAGRDRGTTGELFF
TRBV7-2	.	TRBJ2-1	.	TGTGCCAGCAGCCTCGACACGAACCCCTACAATGAGCAGTTCTTC	CASSLDTNPYNEQFF
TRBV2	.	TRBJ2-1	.	TGTGCCAGCCGGGCCTACAATGAGCAGTTCTTC	CASRAYNEQFF
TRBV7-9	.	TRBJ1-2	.	TGTGCCAGCAGCGCACAGGGATATGGCTACACCTTC	CASSAQGYGYTF
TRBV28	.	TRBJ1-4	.	TGTGCCAGCAGTGGGGCTGGATGGGAAAAACTGTTTTTT	CASSGAGWEKLFF
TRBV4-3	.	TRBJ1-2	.	TGCGCCAGCAGCCAGTTGTCCTACGAAGCTAACTATGGCTACACCTTC	CASSQLSYEANYGYTF
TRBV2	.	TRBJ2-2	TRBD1	TGTGCCAGCATCAGGGACAGGGGGCCCACCGGGGAGCTGTTTTTT	CASIRDRGPTGELFF
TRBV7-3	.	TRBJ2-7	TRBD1	TGTGCCAGCAGCTTAAGGGTTACAGGGGCCTACTACGAGCAGTACTTC	CASSLRVTGAYYEQYF
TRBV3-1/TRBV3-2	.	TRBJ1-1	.	TGTGCCAGCAGCCAAGATAGAGGGCAGGGGACTGAAGCTTTCTTT	CASSQDRGQGTEAFF
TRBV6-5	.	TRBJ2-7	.	TGTGCCAGCAGCAATGGACTGAACTACGAGCAGTACTTC	CASSNGLNYEQYF